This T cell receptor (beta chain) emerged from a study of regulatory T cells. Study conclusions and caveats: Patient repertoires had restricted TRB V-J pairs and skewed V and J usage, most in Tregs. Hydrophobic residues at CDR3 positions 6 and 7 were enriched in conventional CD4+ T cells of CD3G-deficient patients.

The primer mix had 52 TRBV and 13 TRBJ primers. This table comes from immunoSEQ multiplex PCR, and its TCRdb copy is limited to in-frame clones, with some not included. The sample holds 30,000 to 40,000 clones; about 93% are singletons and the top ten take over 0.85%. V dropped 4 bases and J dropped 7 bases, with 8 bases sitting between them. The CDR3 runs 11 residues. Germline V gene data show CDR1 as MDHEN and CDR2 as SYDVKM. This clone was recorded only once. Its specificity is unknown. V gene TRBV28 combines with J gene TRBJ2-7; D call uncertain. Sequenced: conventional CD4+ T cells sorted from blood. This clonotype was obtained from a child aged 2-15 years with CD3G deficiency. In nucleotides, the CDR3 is TGTGCCAGCAGTTCTGTCCGTGAGCAGTACTTC. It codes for CASSSVREQYF.